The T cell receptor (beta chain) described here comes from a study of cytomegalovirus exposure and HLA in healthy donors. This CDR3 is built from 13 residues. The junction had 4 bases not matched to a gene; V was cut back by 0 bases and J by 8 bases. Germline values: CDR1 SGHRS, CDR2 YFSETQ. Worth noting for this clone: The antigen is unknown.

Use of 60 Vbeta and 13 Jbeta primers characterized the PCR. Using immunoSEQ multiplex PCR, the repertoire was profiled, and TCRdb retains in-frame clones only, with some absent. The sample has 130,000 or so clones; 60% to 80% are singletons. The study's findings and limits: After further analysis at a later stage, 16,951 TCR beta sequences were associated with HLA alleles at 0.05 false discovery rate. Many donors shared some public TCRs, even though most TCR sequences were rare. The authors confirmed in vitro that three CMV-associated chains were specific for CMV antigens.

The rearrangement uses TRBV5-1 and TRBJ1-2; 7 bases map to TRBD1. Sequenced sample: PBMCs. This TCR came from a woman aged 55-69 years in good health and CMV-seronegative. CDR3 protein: CASSLGDSLGYTF. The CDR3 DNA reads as TGCGCCAGCAGCTTGGGGGACAGTCTAGGCTACACCTTC.